The 3 T cell receptor beta chains below come from one sample, sequenced in a study of T cell clonotyping in hematopoietic cell transplantation. Indicated time point: recipient sample about 28 days before transplant, after cytoreduction. Clones were sequenced by immunoSEQ multiplex PCR, and TCRdb holds only the in-frame ones, with some missing. The sample includes some 16,000 clones, 93% of them seen just once. Sequenced here: peripheral blood mononuclear cells, sampled before stem cell transplant. These receptors were taken from a man between 18 and 29 years old with biphenotypic leukemia. Some clones in this sample may be carry-over from other donors' samples.

This chain links TRBV28 with TRBJ2-5; TRBD2 matches 8 bases. This CDR3 region has 13 residues. Germline CDR1 reads MDHEN; CDR2 reads SYDVKM. Losses at the gene ends were 6 bases for V and 2 bases for J; bases not matched to a gene: 2. The DNA of the CDR3 is TGTGCCAGCAGGTTAGCGGGGCAAGAGACCCAGTACTTC. Encoded protein: CASRLAGQETQYF.

This chain's CDR3 is CASSFTSYNTEAFF. The CDR3 DNA is TGTGCCAGTTCCTTTACGTCCTATAACACTGAAGCTTTCTTT. The chain has TRBV19 and TRBJ1-1; D remains unclear. Germline assignment: CDR1 LNHDA and CDR2 SQIVND (reference sequence). V lost 8 bases to trimming and J lost 2 bases, with 15 bases between them. This CDR3 region has 14 residues.

As concerns this clone: The germline gene is not matched at one end of the junction; a read error may be the cause. The chain recombines TRBV9 with TRBJ1-3; TRBD1 agrees at 7 bases. The CDR3 sequence is 15 residues long. The germline gives CDR1 SGDLS, CDR2 YYNGEE. CDR3 nucleotides: TGTGCCAGCAGCGTAGGGGGAACGTCGGGACAGCGGCTCGGTTTT. Amino acids: CASSVGGTSGQRLGF.